A selection of T cell receptor beta chains follows, all from one sample in a study of blood T cell repertoires in COVID-19. The assay was immunoSEQ multiplex PCR, and TCRdb's table has in-frame clones only and misses some. Of a few hundred thousand clones in the sample, around 84% were seen once. The sequenced sample was peripheral blood. The receptors derive from a woman in her seventies with active or convalescent COVID-19. CDR3s include the opening cysteine and the closing phenylalanine or tryptophan. Each record gives: clone size, V gene, D gene, J gene, CDR3 DNA, CDR3 protein. The D gene is left open where the match is weak. Part of the rows lack a size; the others show once, few, many or a class for expanded clones.

>NA|TRBV27|NA|TRBJ2-6
TGTGCCAGCACCCCAAGACGGGATCCTGGGGCCAACGTCCTGACTTTC
CASTPRRDPGANVLTF
>few|TRBV2|NA|TRBJ1-2
TGTGCCACCTCCGAGGGAGAGATGGGGTATGGCTACACCTTC
CATSEGEMGYGYTF
>NA|TRBV14|NA|TRBJ2-2
TGTGCCAGCAGCCAAAGGGGGTTGATTGGTGCAAGCGGACTCACCGGGGAGCTGTTTTTT
CASSQRGLIGASGLTGELFF
>NA|TRBV18|TRBD2|TRBJ2-1
TGTGCCAGCTCACCGGGAGCTAGCGGGGGTCAGGAGCAGTTCTTC
CASSPGASGGQEQFF
>NA|TRBV29-1|NA|TRBJ2-5
TGCAGCGTCGACAGGACGGAGACCCAGTACTTC
CSVDRTETQYF
>once|TRBV18|NA|TRBJ1-1
TGTGCCAGCTCACCAGTGGCAGGTTACATGAACACTGAAGCTTTCTTT
CASSPVAGYMNTEAFF
>NA|TRBV7-2|TRBD1|TRBJ1-6
TGTGCCAGCAGCGCCGGGACAGGGTATAATTCACCCCTCCACTTT
CASSAGTGYNSPLHF
>NA|TRBV6-6|TRBD1|TRBJ1-4
TGTGCCAGCAGCTACGGACAGGGGAAGGAAAAACTGTTTTTT
CASSYGQGKEKLFF
>NA|TRBV5-1|TRBD1|TRBJ1-4
TGCGCCAGCAGCTCGGGACAGCCTAATGAAAAACTGTTTTTT
CASSSGQPNEKLFF
>NA|TRBV10-3|NA|TRBJ2-4
TGTGCCATCAGTGATGGGGGGGGGCCCTCAAACATTCAGTACTTC
CAISDGGGPSNIQYF
>NA|TRBV19|TRBD1|TRBJ1-5
TGTGCCAGTAGTTCTTTCTGGACAGGGGTAAATCAGCCCCAGCATTTT
CASSSFWTGVNQPQHF
>once|TRBV18|NA|TRBJ2-5
TGTGCCAGCTCGCGTGGGCAGCAAGAGACCCAGTACTTC
CASSRGQQETQYF
>NA|TRBV19|NA|TRBJ1-3
TGTGCCAGTAGTACGTTAACCAGGGGTTCTGGAAACACCATATATTTT
CASSTLTRGSGNTIYF
>NA|TRBV3-1/TRBV3-2|NA|TRBJ2-5
TGTGCCAGCAGCCAAGCGAGAGAGACCCAGTACTTC
CASSQARETQYF
>once|TRBV5-1|NA|TRBJ1-5
TGCGCCAGCAGCTTGGCCGCGGGGGTTCAGCCCCAGCATTTT
CASSLAAGVQPQHF
>NA|TRBV7-9|NA|TRBJ1-1
TGTGCCAGCAGCTTCTTTGATTCCAGCACTGAAGCTTTCTTT
CASSFFDSSTEAFF
>NA|TRBV18|TRBD1|TRBJ1-6
TGTGCCAGCTCACCACGAGCGGGACAGGGGGAGAGAAGCCTCCACTTT
CASSPRAGQGERSLHF
>NA|TRBV4-1|NA|TRBJ2-2
TGCGCCAGCAGCCAAGGTCGTAGGGGTAACACCGGGGAGCTGTTTTTT
CASSQGRRGNTGELFF
>few|TRBV19|NA|TRBJ1-2
TGTGCCAGCCGGCGGACAGAGGTCTATGGCTACACCTTC
CASRRTEVYGYTF
>once|TRBV27|NA|TRBJ2-7
TGTGCCAGCAGCGTATCGGGAACCTACGAGCAGTACTTC
CASSVSGTYEQYF
>NA|TRBV7-2|NA|TRBJ2-5
TGTGCCAGCAGTTCAAGAATGGCCCCGACGAGACATCAAGAGACCCAGTACTTC
CASSSRMAPTRHQETQYF
>once|TRBV18|TRBD1|TRBJ1-5
TGTGCCAGCTCACCGGGTCAGGGGGCGGGTCAGCCCCAGCATTTT
CASSPGQGAGQPQHF
>NA|TRBV7-6|NA|TRBJ1-4
TGTGCCAGCAGCTTAGTGCAGCGGAATGGAGTAGATGAAAAACTGTTTTTT
CASSLVQRNGVDEKLFF
>NA|TRBV25-1|NA|TRBJ1-3
TGTGCCAGCAGGGAAACAGGGCCTAGCTCTGGAAACACCATATATTTT
CASRETGPSSGNTIYF
>NA|TRBV7-9|TRBD1|TRBJ1-4
TGTGCCAGCAGCTTAGCAGGGACAGGTCATAATGAAAAACTGTTTTTT
CASSLAGTGHNEKLFF
>NA|TRBV6-5|TRBD2|TRBJ2-1
TGTGCCAGCTCCGGGGGGGTGGTTGATGAGCAGTTCTTC
CASSGGVVDEQFF
>NA|TRBV9|TRBD1|TRBJ1-1
TGTGCCAGCAGCCCCCGGACAGGGGGCGAGAACACTGAAGCTTTCTTT
CASSPRTGGENTEAFF
>NA|TRBV18|NA|TRBJ1-6
TGTGCCAGCTCACCACAGGAGCAAGGTCCCCTCCACTTT
CASSPQEQGPLHF
>once|TRBV7-8|NA|TRBJ1-1
TGTGCCAGCAGCCCCCTGGGATTGACAGGACCCACTGAAGCTTTCTTT
CASSPLGLTGPTEAFF
>NA|TRBV5-1|TRBD1|TRBJ1-4
TGCGCCAGCAGCCTTGGGACAGGGGCTGAAAAACTGTTTTTT
CASSLGTGAEKLFF
>NA|TRBV19|NA|TRBJ1-6
TGTGCCAGTAGTATCGGCAGGGTGGGTTCACCCCTCCACTTT
CASSIGRVGSPLHF
>few|TRBV5-1|NA|TRBJ1-4
TGCGCCAGCAGCTCCGGTGTGGGCAGGGCTAATGAAAAACTGTTTTTT
CASSSGVGRANEKLFF
>once|TRBV18|NA|TRBJ1-3
TGTGCCAGCTCACCACCGGCGGGTATGAGGGTAAACACCATATATTTT
CASSPPAGMRVNTIYF
>NA|TRBV9|NA|TRBJ2-7
TGTGCCAGCAGCCCTCTTGGCCAGAGAGGGAGCGAGCAGTACTTC
CASSPLGQRGSEQYF
>NA|TRBV10-1|TRBD1|TRBJ2-7
TGCGCCAGCAGTCCCGGGACAGCCTACGAGCAGTACTTC
CASSPGTAYEQYF
>few|TRBV5-1|NA|TRBJ1-4
TGCGCCAGCAGCTTGGGGACAGTTTATGAAAAACTGTTTTTT
CASSLGTVYEKLFF
>NA|TRBV11-3|NA|TRBJ2-1
TGTGCCAGCAGCCCCGCGGGAAACAATGAGCAGTTCTTC
CASSPAGNNEQFF
>NA|TRBV29-1|TRBD1|TRBJ1-2
TGCAGCGTTGCTGGACAGGGGGCACCAGCTAACTATGGCTACACCTTC
CSVAGQGAPANYGYTF
>NA|TRBV4-3|TRBD2|TRBJ2-5
TGCGCCAGCAGCCAAGGAACTAGCGGGGGCCTGGGGGAAGAGACCCAGTACTTC
CASSQGTSGGLGEETQYF
>NA|TRBV27|NA|TRBJ1-4
TGTGCCAGTGGGCCAGGGCAGGCTAATGAATATCTGTTTTTT
CASGPGQANEYLFF
>few|TRBV4-3|TRBD2|TRBJ2-3
TGCGCCAGCAGCCAAGAGACTAGCGGGAGCTCAGATACGCAGTATTTT
CASSQETSGSSDTQYF